This T cell receptor beta chain was sequenced during a study of T cells in Graves' hyperthyroidism and ophthalmopathy. Study-level background: Peripheral blood samples were taken at initial diagnosis, prior to any treatment. Study conclusions and caveats: Blood also held most thyroid clonotypes expanded beyond 0.001.

The CDR3 is made up of 18 amino acids. The germline CDR1 and CDR2 sequences are SGHTS and YDEGEE. The V end was cut by 1 base, the J end by 1 base, with 20 bases between. For this clonotype: As yet, its antigen is unknown.

An absence of ophthalmopathy progression within 18 months meant stable Graves' hyperthyroidism. Uncontrolled infections, other autoimmune diseases, pregnancy or lactation led to exclusion of patients. TCR beta CDR3 sequences were amplified from RNA transcripts. The HTBI primer set drove a first-round RT-PCR of the TCR CDR3. TCRdb called the multiplex PCR reads again in MiXCR, with one record for every CDR3 protein. The table lists around 350,000 distinct CDR3 sequences, about 13% of them singletons, with 9.2% in the top ten. The TCR comes from a woman between 18 and 30 years old with Graves' hyperthyroidism. V gene TRBV5-8 combines with J gene TRBJ1-1, with unresolved D. The sample comprised blood. CDR3 nucleotides: TGTGCCAGCAGCTTGCCACTAATTGGTCCGTTTAAGAACACTGAAGCTTTCTTT. Translating it yields CASSLPLIGPFKNTEAFF. Supplemented by reference TRBV5-8 and TRBJ1-1, the full variable domain reads EAGVTQSPTHLIKTRGQQATLRCSPISGHTSVYWYQQALGLGLQFLLWYDEGEERNRGNFPPRFSGRQFPNYSSELNVNALELEDSALYLCASSLPLIGPFKNTEAFFGQGTRLTVV.